These T cell receptor beta chains were read from a single sample in a study of shared clonotypes between healthy human individuals. Using immunoSEQ multiplex PCR, the repertoire was profiled, and TCRdb retains in-frame clones only, with some absent. The sample gives approximately 620,000 clones, 97% of which show up once; about 0.057% is in the top ten. Sequencing input: naive CD4+ T cells sorted from blood. These receptors all stem from a woman aged 25 to 45 in good health. Each CDR3 is given with its conserved first and last residue. The D gene is left open where the match is weak. Where a row states a size, it is once, few, many or the class of an expanded clone; other rows omit it.

D: NA; size: NA; J: TRBJ1-5; V: TRBV10-3; DNA: TGTGCCATCAGCGAAGAAGGGAGCGGTCAGCCCCAGCATTTT; CDR3: CAISEEGSGQPQHF
D: TRBD1; size: NA; J: TRBJ1-2; V: TRBV6-5; DNA: TGTGCCAGCAGAGCCTCAGGGGGCGCGGGCTACACCTTC; CDR3: CASRASGGAGYTF
D: TRBD1; size: NA; J: TRBJ1-2; V: TRBV7-9; DNA: TGTGCCAGCAGCCCAACGCTCCGGGGGGGACAGGTTTATGGCTACACCTTC; CDR3: CASSPTLRGGQVYGYTF
D: TRBD1; size: NA; J: TRBJ1-3; V: TRBV28; DNA: TGTGCCAGCAGTCCTGGGACAGGCTACTCTGGAAACACCATATATTTT; CDR3: CASSPGTGYSGNTIYF
D: TRBD1; size: NA; J: TRBJ1-5; V: TRBV7-8; DNA: TGTGCCAGCAGCAGAAGAAGCCGGGACAGGCTTCTGCGTTTGCATTTT; CDR3: CASSRRSRDRLLRLHF
D: NA; size: NA; J: TRBJ2-1; V: TRBV6-5; DNA: TGTGCCGGTCCCGGGGGTTCAAACAATGAGCAGTTCTTC; CDR3: CAGPGGSNNEQFF
D: TRBD1; size: NA; J: TRBJ2-3; V: TRBV11-2; DNA: TGTGCCAGCAGCTTAGTTCCCAGGGGGTACGCAGATACGCAGTATTTT; CDR3: CASSLVPRGYADTQYF
D: TRBD1; size: NA; J: TRBJ2-5; V: TRBV5-1; DNA: TGCGCCAGCAGCTCGGGACAGCCACAAGAGACCCAGTACTTC; CDR3: CASSSGQPQETQYF
D: NA; size: NA; J: TRBJ2-2; V: TRBV11-3; DNA: TGTGCCAGCAGCTTAATTTCAGGGGCCCACACCGGGGAGCTGTTTTTT; CDR3: CASSLISGAHTGELFF
D: TRBD2; size: NA; J: TRBJ2-7; V: TRBV28; DNA: TGTGCCAGCACTAGCGGCATTGAGCAGTACTTC; CDR3: CASTSGIEQYF
D: TRBD2; size: NA; J: TRBJ2-7; V: TRBV7-9; DNA: TGTGCCAGCAGCTTAGGACTAGCGGGAGGGTACGAGCAGTACTTC; CDR3: CASSLGLAGGYEQYF
D: NA; size: NA; J: TRBJ2-6; V: TRBV6-9; DNA: TGTGCCAGCAGTGTGTTATCGCTACGACAAAGTCGGGCCAACGTCCTGACTTTC; CDR3: CASSVLSLRQSRANVLTF
D: NA; size: once; J: TRBJ1-5; V: TRBV2; DNA: TGTGCCAGCAGTGTTGCCCATAGCAATCAGCCCCAGCATTTT; CDR3: CASSVAHSNQPQHF
D: TRBD2; size: NA; J: TRBJ2-7; V: TRBV19; DNA: TGTGCCAGTAGTGCCAAATCTAGCGGGAGGGCCCTCTACGAGCAGTACTTC; CDR3: CASSAKSSGRALYEQYF
D: TRBD2; size: NA; J: TRBJ2-1; V: TRBV6-5; DNA: TGTGCCAGCAGCCCAGGACTAGCGGGAGTAGGGGAGCAGTTCTTC; CDR3: CASSPGLAGVGEQFF
D: NA; size: NA; J: TRBJ2-7; V: TRBV6-1; DNA: TGTGCCAGCAGGATGGAAAGATTCAACGAGCAGTACTTC; CDR3: CASRMERFNEQYF
D: NA; size: NA; J: TRBJ1-1; V: TRBV27; DNA: TGTGCCAGCAGTTGGGGAAGAGAGAACACTGAAGCTTTCTTT; CDR3: CASSWGRENTEAFF
D: TRBD2; size: NA; J: TRBJ2-7; V: TRBV27; DNA: TGTGCCAGCAGAACGCTAGCGGGAGGGAGTAGCGAGCAGTACTTC; CDR3: CASRTLAGGSSEQYF
D: TRBD1; size: NA; J: TRBJ1-5; V: TRBV7-9; DNA: TGTGCCAGCAGCTCACAGGGGCATCAGCCCCAGCATTTT; CDR3: CASSSQGHQPQHF
D: TRBD1; size: NA; J: TRBJ2-2; V: TRBV18; DNA: TGTGCCAGCTCACAAACACAGGGGGCGGACACCGGGGAGCTGTTTTTT; CDR3: CASSQTQGADTGELFF
D: NA; size: NA; J: TRBJ1-1; V: TRBV11-2; DNA: TGTGCCAGCAGCTTAGTGATGGAGAACACTGAAGCTTTCTTT; CDR3: CASSLVMENTEAFF
D: TRBD2; size: NA; J: TRBJ2-2; V: TRBV2; DNA: TGTGCCAGCAGTGAGGCTAGCGGAAGAACCGGGGAGCTGTTTTTT; CDR3: CASSEASGRTGELFF
D: NA; size: NA; J: TRBJ1-1; V: TRBV5-1; DNA: TGCGCCAGCAGCTCTACGGCGGTGAACACTGAAGCTTTCTTT; CDR3: CASSSTAVNTEAFF
D: NA; size: NA; J: TRBJ2-5; V: TRBV6-5; DNA: TGTGCCAGCAGTTATTCGGGACCACAAGAGACCCAGTACTTC; CDR3: CASSYSGPQETQYF
D: TRBD1; size: NA; J: TRBJ1-5; V: TRBV28; DNA: TGTGCCAGCAGTTTCGGGGACAGGGGGCGAAATCAGCCCCAGCATTTT; CDR3: CASSFGDRGRNQPQHF
D: TRBD2; size: NA; J: TRBJ2-7; V: TRBV7-8; DNA: TGTGCCAGCAGCTTAGCGGCGGTAGCGGGAGATATCGAGCAGTACTTC; CDR3: CASSLAAVAGDIEQYF
D: NA; size: NA; J: TRBJ1-1; V: TRBV11-3; DNA: TGTGCCAGCAGCTTAGAGAACACTGAAGCTTTCTTT; CDR3: CASSLENTEAFF
D: NA; size: NA; J: TRBJ1-2; V: TRBV7-9; DNA: TGTGCCAGCAGCCCCCAGGGGTACGGCTATGGCTACACCTTC; CDR3: CASSPQGYGYGYTF
D: NA; size: once; J: TRBJ1-4; V: TRBV19; DNA: TGTGCCACGAGCTACCAGACTGAAAAACTGTTTTTT; CDR3: CATSYQTEKLFF
D: NA; size: NA; J: TRBJ2-1; V: TRBV18; DNA: TGTGCCAGCTCACCACGGGGACCGAGCTCCTACAATGAGCAGTTCTTC; CDR3: CASSPRGPSSYNEQFF
D: TRBD2; size: NA; J: TRBJ2-1; V: TRBV4-1; DNA: TGCGCCAGCAGAACCCTAGCGGGAGTTTACAATGAGCAGTTCTTC; CDR3: CASRTLAGVYNEQFF
D: NA; size: NA; J: TRBJ1-3; V: TRBV5-1; DNA: TGCGCCAGCAGCTGGGGGACTCGGGGCAACACCATATATTTT; CDR3: CASSWGTRGNTIYF
D: NA; size: once; J: TRBJ2-7; V: TRBV6-1; DNA: TGTGCCAGCAAGGTGGGGGGCCCGGGAGAGCAGTACTTC; CDR3: CASKVGGPGEQYF
D: NA; size: NA; J: TRBJ2-3; V: TRBV28; DNA: TGTGCCAGCAGTCCCCACCACGGGAGCGGCACAGATACGCAGTATTTT; CDR3: CASSPHHGSGTDTQYF
D: NA; size: once; J: TRBJ1-5; V: TRBV28; DNA: TGTGCCAGCAGCCCGATCCCCGGGCGTTCGGTCGGCAATCAGCCCCAGCATTTT; CDR3: CASSPIPGRSVGNQPQHF
D: NA; size: NA; J: TRBJ1-5; V: TRBV7-2; DNA: TGTGCCAGCAGCCGTGGGGGGACGGTATTTGAGTGGCCCCAGCATTTT; CDR3: CASSRGGTVFEWPQHF
D: NA; size: NA; J: TRBJ1-1; V: TRBV7-3; DNA: TGTGCCAGCAGCGTCGTGGGTAACACTGAAGCTTTCTTT; CDR3: CASSVVGNTEAFF
D: NA; size: NA; J: TRBJ1-1; V: TRBV7-8; DNA: TGTGCCAGCAGCTTAACATTGGCAAACACTGAAGCTTTCTTT; CDR3: CASSLTLANTEAFF
D: NA; size: NA; J: TRBJ1-6; V: TRBV28; DNA: TGTGCCAGCAGTTTAGGGTTGGACAGTCCCCTCCACTTT; CDR3: CASSLGLDSPLHF
D: NA; size: NA; J: TRBJ2-1; V: TRBV5-4; DNA: TGTGCCAGCAGCTCTGACACAGGGACTTACAATGAGCAGTTCTTC; CDR3: CASSSDTGTYNEQFF
D: NA; size: NA; J: TRBJ2-3; V: TRBV28; DNA: TGTGCCAACCCCGTCAGCCCGGGAGCCACAGATACGCAGTATTTT; CDR3: CANPVSPGATDTQYF
D: NA; size: NA; J: TRBJ1-3; V: TRBV30; DNA: TGTGCCTGGAGTTGGACATCCGGAAACACCATATATTTT; CDR3: CAWSWTSGNTIYF
D: NA; size: NA; J: TRBJ2-7; V: TRBV7-2; DNA: TGTGCCAGCAGCTTAGACATAACGGGGTACGAGCAGTACTTC; CDR3: CASSLDITGYEQYF
D: NA; size: NA; J: TRBJ1-4; V: TRBV16; DNA: TGTGCCAGCAGCCCCCCACCTGGGCAGGGAGGTGAAAAACTGTTTTTT; CDR3: CASSPPPGQGGEKLFF
D: NA; size: NA; J: TRBJ2-6; V: TRBV27; DNA: TGTGCCAGCAGCGACGGGGCCCGGAATAACGTCCTGACTTTC; CDR3: CASSDGARNNVLTF
D: NA; size: NA; J: TRBJ2-1; V: TRBV6-5; DNA: TGTGCCAGCAGTGTGACTAGTGGGGCCGTCAATGAGCAGTTCTTC; CDR3: CASSVTSGAVNEQFF
D: TRBD2; size: NA; J: TRBJ2-7; V: TRBV28; DNA: TGTGCCAGCACACGCCCCAGCGGGATGGCCTACGAGCAGTACTTC; CDR3: CASTRPSGMAYEQYF
D: NA; size: NA; J: TRBJ2-7; V: TRBV6-6; DNA: TGTGCCAGCAGCCCCCCCGCCTCTACCTCCTACGAGCAGTACTTC; CDR3: CASSPPASTSYEQYF
D: TRBD2; size: NA; J: TRBJ2-1; V: TRBV18; DNA: TGTGCCAGCTCATCCTCCGGACTAGCGGGAGGGGTAAATGAGCAGTTCTTC; CDR3: CASSSSGLAGGVNEQFF
D: TRBD2; size: NA; J: TRBJ2-7; V: TRBV29-1; DNA: TGCAGCGTTCGGACTAGCGGGGCCCTCTCGGGTGAGCAGTACTTC; CDR3: CSVRTSGALSGEQYF
D: NA; size: once; J: TRBJ2-5; V: TRBV2; DNA: TGTGCCAGCGGGAGCAGGGTGGAGACCCAGTACTTC; CDR3: CASGSRVETQYF
D: TRBD1; size: NA; J: TRBJ2-7; V: TRBV5-1; DNA: TGCGCCAGCAGCGTGGACAGGACCTACGAGCAGTACTTC; CDR3: CASSVDRTYEQYF
D: TRBD1; size: once; J: TRBJ2-7; V: TRBV5-5; DNA: TGTGCCAGCAGCAAAGGACAGGGGTACTCCTACGAGCAGTACTTC; CDR3: CASSKGQGYSYEQYF
D: NA; size: NA; J: TRBJ2-3; V: TRBV11-2; DNA: TGTGCCAGCACCGCCATCCGGGCAGCGACAGATACGCAGTATTTT; CDR3: CASTAIRAATDTQYF
D: TRBD2; size: NA; J: TRBJ2-3; V: TRBV19; DNA: TGTGCCAGTAGTATATCGTCGGGAGGGAACACAGATACGCAGTATTTT; CDR3: CASSISSGGNTDTQYF